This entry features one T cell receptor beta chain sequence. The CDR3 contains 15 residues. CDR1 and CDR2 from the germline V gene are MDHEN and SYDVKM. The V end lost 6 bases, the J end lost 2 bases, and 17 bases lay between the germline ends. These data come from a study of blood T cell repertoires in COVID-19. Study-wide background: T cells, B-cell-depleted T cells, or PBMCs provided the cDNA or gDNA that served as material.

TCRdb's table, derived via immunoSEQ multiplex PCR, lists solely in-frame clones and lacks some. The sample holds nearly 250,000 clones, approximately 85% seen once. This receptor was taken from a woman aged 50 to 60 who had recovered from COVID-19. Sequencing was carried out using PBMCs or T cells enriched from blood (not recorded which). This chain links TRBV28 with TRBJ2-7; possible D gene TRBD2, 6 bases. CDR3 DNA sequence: TGTGCCAGCAGAAACCCAGTGGGGGGACCCTACGAGCAGTACTTC. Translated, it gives CASRNPVGGPYEQYF.